This T cell receptor (beta chain) was observed in a study of OX40 agonist ivuxolimab in advanced cancers. V gave up 4 bases and J gave up 2 bases; unmatched junction bases: 8. The CDR3 has 16 residues. Per the germline V gene, CDR1 is LNHDA and CDR2 is SQIVND (reference sequence). The data were produced by immunoSEQ multiplex PCR, yet TCRdb's version contains in-frame clones alone and is incomplete. The sample holds 55,000 to 85,000 clones, approximately 90% seen once. This clone was found a few times. Within the sample, other DNA sequences also encode this same CDR3. The sample in question was CD4+ or CD8+ T cells sorted from blood, obtained in a trial of the OX40 agonist ivuxolimab. This clonotype was obtained from an adult with an advanced solid tumor such as melanoma, head and neck, liver or kidney cancer. The chain links TRBV19 to TRBJ1-5, with 7 positions matching TRBD1. CDR3 DNA sequence: TGTGCCAGTAGTACCTCCCCCGGACAGGGCAATCAGCCCCAGCATTTT. Protein: CASSTSPGQGNQPQHF.